The source of this T cell receptor beta chain is a study of T cell repertoires in cytomegalovirus infection. This clonotype was found many times. Its antigen is unknown. Findings and limits, study-wide: Identification of carriers of CMV plus the relevant HLA was performed using cumulative public TCR beta family frequency.

Germline CDR1 reads SEHNR; CDR2 reads FQNEAQ (reference sequence). The CDR3 extends over 15 amino acids. The V end lost 1 base, the J end lost 3 bases, and 13 bases lay between the germline ends. A single record per CDR3 protein comes from TCRdb applying MiXCR to the reads. The sample has 560,000 or so distinct CDR3 sequences; 16% are singletons. The chain employs TRBV7-9 and TRBJ2-7, with D perhaps assigned TRBD1 or TRBD2 (5 bases each). The receptor's source is a human donor in good health (CMV status not recorded). Some clones in this sample may be carry-over from other donors' samples. Material for sequencing was CD8+ T cells from PBMCs. CDR3 in amino acids: CASSLDSGASYEQYF. For the CDR3, the DNA is TGTGCCAGCAGCTTAGATTCCGGGGCTAGCTACGAGCAGTACTTC. The variable domain in full, completed from reference TRBV7-9 and TRBJ2-7, reads DTGVSQNPRHKITKRGQNVTFRCDPISEHNRLYWYRQTLGQGPEFLTYFQNEAQLEKSRLLSDRFSAERPKGSFSTLEIQRTEQGDSAMYLCASSLDSGASYEQYFGPGTRLTVT.